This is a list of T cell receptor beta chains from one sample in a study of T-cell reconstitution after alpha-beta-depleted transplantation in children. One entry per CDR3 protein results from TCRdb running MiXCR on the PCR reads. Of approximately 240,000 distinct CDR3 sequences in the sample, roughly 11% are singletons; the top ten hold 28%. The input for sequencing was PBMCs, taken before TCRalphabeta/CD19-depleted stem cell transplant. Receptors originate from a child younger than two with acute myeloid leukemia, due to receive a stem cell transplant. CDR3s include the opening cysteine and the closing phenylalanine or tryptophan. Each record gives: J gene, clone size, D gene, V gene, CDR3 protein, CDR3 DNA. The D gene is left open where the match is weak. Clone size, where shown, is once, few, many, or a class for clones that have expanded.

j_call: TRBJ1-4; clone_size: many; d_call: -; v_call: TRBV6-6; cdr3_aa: CASSYQNEKLFF; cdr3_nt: TGTGCCAGCAGTTACCAGAATGAAAAACTGTTTTTT
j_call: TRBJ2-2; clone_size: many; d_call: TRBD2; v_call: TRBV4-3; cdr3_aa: CASSLPGLAGGPNTGELFF; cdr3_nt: TGCGCCAGCAGCCTCCCGGGACTAGCGGGAGGGCCGAACACCGGGGAGCTGTTTTTT
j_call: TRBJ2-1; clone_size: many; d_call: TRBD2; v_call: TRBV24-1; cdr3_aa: CATSVSSGTYNEQFF; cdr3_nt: TGTGCCACCAGTGTGTCTAGCGGGACCTACAATGAGCAGTTCTTC
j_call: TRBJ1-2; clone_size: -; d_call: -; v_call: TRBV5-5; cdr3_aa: CASSFGRLPKTYGYTF; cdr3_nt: TGTGCCAGCAGCTTCGGGCGTCTCCCAAAGACCTATGGCTACACCTTC
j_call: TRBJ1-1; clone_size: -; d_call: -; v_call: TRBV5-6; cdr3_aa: CASRTTRGTEAFF; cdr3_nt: TGTGCCAGCAGGACCACTAGGGGCACTGAAGCTTTCTTT
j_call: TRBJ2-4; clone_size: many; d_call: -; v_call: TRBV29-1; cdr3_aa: CSVVGAATLLAKNIQYF; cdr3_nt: TGCAGCGTTGTGGGGGCGGCCACACTGCTAGCCAAAAACATTCAGTACTTC
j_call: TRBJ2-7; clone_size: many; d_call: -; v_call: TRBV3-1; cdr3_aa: CASSRAGGRDDEQYF; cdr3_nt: TGTGCCAGCAGTCGAGCCGGGGGGCGCGACGACGAGCAGTACTTC
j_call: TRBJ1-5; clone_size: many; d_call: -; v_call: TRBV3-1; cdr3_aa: CASSQGVGDQPQHF; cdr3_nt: TGTGCCAGCAGCCAAGGGGTCGGTGATCAGCCCCAGCATTTT
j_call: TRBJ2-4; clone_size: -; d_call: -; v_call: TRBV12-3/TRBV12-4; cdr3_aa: CASSQLQNIQYF; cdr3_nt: TGTGCCAGCAGTCAACTACAAAACATTCAGTACTTC
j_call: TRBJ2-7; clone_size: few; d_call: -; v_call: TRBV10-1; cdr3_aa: CASSDDRKGYEQYF; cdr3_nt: TGCGCCAGCAGTGATGACCGGAAGGGCTACGAGCAGTACTTC
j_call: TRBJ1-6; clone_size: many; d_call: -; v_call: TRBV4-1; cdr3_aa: CASSQGAVVSPLHF; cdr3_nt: TGCGCCAGCAGCCAGGGGGCTGTGGTTTCACCCCTCCACTTT
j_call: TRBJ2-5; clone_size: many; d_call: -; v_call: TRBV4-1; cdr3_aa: CASSQDSGQETQYF; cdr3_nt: TGCGCCAGCAGCCAAGATTCCGGCCAAGAGACCCAGTACTTC
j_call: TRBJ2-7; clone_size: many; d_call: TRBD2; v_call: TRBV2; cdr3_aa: CASSEASGRLYEQYF; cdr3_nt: TGTGCCAGCAGTGAGGCTAGCGGGAGGTTGTACGAGCAGTACTTC
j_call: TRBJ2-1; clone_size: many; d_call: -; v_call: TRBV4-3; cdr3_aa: CASSQGIRNEQFF; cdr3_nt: TGCGCCAGCAGCCAAGGAATCCGGAATGAGCAGTTCTTC
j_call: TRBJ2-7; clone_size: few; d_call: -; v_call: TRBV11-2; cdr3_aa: CASSLERTSGEQYF; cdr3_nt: TGTGCCAGCAGCTTAGAACGGACCTCGGGGGAGCAGTACTTC
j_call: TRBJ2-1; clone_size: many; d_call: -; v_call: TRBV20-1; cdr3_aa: CSASGAGLAFSYNEQFF; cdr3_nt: TGCAGTGCCTCCGGGGCGGGGCTAGCGTTCTCCTACAATGAGCAGTTCTTC
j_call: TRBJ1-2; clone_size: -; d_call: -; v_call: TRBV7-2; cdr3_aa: CASSLTGYYGYTF; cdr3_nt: TGTGCCAGCAGCTTAACAGGGTACTATGGCTACACCTTC
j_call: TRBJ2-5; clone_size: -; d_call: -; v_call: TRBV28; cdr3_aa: CASSLGGTAQETQYF; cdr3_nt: TGTGCCAGCAGTTTAGGGGGGACCGCTCAAGAGACCCAGTACTTC
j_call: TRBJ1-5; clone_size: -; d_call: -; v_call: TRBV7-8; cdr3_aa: CASSLEAGVDDSNQPQHF; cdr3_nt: TGTGCCAGCAGCTTAGAAGCAGGGGTCGACGATAGCAATCAGCCCCAGCATTTT
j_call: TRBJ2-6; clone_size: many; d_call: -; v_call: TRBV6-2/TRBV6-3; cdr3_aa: CASSRPVAGANVLTF; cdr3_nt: TGTGCCAGCAGTAGGCCGGTTGCTGGGGCCAACGTCCTGACTTTC
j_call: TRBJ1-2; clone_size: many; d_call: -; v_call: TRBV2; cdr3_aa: CASGTFGYTF; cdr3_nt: TGTGCCAGTGGGACGTTTGGCTACACCTTC
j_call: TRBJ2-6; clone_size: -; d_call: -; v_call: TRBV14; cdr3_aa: CASSPGVVCSGANVLTF; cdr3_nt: TGTGCCAGCAGCCCTGGGGTCGTCTGCTCTGGGGCCAACGTCCTGACTTTC
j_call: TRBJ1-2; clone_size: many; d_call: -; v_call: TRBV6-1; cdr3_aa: CASSGGTGYGYTF; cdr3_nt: TGTGCCAGCAGTGGCGGGACGGGCTATGGCTACACCTTC
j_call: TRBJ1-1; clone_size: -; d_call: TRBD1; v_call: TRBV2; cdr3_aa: CASSAVDRAFSEAFF; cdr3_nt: TGTGCCAGCAGTGCGGTTGACAGGGCGTTTTCTGAAGCTTTCTTT
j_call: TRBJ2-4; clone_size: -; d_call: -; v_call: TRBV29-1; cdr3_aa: CSALDTRRAKNIQYF; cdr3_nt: TGCAGCGCGTTAGACACCCGGCGGGCCAAAAACATTCAGTACTTC
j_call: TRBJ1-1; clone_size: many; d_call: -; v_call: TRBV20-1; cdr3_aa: CSARTAPMNTEAFF; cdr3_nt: TGCAGTGCCCGGACAGCGCCAATGAACACTGAAGCTTTCTTT
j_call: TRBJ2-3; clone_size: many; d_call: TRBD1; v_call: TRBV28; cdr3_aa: CASSQIQGADTQYF; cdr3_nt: TGTGCCAGCAGCCAAATACAGGGGGCAGATACGCAGTATTTT
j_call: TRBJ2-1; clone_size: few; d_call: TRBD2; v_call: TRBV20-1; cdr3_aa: CSARAGGTGNEQFF; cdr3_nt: TGCAGTGCTAGAGCGGGAGGGACCGGCAATGAGCAGTTCTTC
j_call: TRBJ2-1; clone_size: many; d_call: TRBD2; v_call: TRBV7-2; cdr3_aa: CASSFSRLANEQFF; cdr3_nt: TGTGCCAGCAGCTTTTCGCGACTAGCTAATGAGCAGTTCTTC
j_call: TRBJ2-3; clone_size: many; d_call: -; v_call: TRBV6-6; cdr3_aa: CASSKVGTDTQYF; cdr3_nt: TGTGCCAGCAGTAAGGTCGGAACAGATACGCAGTATTTT
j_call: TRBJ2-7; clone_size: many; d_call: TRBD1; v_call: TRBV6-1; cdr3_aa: CASSSGGSSYEQYF; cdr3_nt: TGTGCCAGCAGCTCAGGGGGAAGCTCCTACGAGCAGTACTTC
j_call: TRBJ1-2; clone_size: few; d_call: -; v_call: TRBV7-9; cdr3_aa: CASTRDARLYGYTF; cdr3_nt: TGTGCCAGCACCAGGGACGCAAGGCTCTATGGCTACACCTTC
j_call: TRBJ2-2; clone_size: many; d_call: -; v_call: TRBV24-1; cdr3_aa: CATGTGPGELFF; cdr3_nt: TGTGCCACCGGAACAGGGCCCGGGGAGCTGTTTTTT
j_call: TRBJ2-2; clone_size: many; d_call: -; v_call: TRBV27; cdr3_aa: CASRPSSAGELFF; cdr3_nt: TGTGCCAGCAGGCCCTCGTCGGCCGGGGAGCTGTTTTTT
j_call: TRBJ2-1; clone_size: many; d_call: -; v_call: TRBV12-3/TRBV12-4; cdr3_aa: CASSLTRVPVNEQFF; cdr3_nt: TGTGCCAGCAGTCTGACCCGTGTGCCTGTGAATGAGCAGTTCTTC
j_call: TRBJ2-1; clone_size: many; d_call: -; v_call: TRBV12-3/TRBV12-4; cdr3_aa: CASSLGTRGADEQFF; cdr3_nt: TGTGCCAGCAGTTTGGGAACCCGAGGAGCCGATGAGCAGTTCTTC
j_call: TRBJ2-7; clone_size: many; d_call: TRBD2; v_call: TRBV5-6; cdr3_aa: CASSLERTSGDSQYF; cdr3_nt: TGTGCCAGCAGCCTAGAACGTACTAGCGGGGATTCTCAGTACTTC
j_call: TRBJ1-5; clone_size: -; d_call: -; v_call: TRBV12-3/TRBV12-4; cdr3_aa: CASSLTRGGNQPQHF; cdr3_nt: TGTGCCAGCAGTTTAACCAGGGGAGGAAATCAGCCCCAGCATTTT
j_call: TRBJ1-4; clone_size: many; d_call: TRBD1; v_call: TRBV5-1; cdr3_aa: CASSLLRDRNEKLFF; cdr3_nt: TGCGCCAGCAGCTTACTCCGGGACAGAAATGAAAAACTGTTTTTT
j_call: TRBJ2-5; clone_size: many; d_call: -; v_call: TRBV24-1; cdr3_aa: CATSVPLPGGSETQYF; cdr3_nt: TGTGCCACCAGTGTCCCTCTCCCCGGGGGCTCAGAGACCCAGTACTTC
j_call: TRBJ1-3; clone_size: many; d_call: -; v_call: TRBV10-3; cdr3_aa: CATRGSGNTIYF; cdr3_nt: TGTGCCACCAGGGGTTCAGGAAACACCATATATTTT
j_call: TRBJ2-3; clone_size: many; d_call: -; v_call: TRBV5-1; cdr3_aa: CASSLGVGREDTQYF; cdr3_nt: TGCGCCAGCAGCTTGGGGGTCGGGAGAGAAGATACGCAGTATTTT
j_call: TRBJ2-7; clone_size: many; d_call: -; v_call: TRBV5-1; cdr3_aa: CASSSGMTYEQYF; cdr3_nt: TGCGCCAGCAGTAGCGGAATGACCTACGAGCAGTACTTC
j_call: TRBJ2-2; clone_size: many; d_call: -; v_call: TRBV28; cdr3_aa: CASNLRTVNTGELFF; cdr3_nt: TGTGCCAGCAACTTGAGGACAGTGAACACCGGGGAGCTGTTTTTT
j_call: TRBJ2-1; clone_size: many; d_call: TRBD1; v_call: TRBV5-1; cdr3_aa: CASPFRDRVYNEQFF; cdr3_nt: TGCGCCAGCCCCTTTCGGGACAGGGTGTACAATGAGCAGTTCTTC
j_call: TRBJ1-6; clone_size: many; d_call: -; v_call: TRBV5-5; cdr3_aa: CASSPNARLNSPLHF; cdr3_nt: TGTGCCAGCAGCCCTAATGCACGGTTGAATTCACCCCTCCACTTT
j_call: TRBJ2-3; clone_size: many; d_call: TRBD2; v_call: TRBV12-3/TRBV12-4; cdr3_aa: CASSPGLAARQYF; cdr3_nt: TGTGCCAGCAGTCCGGGACTAGCGGCCAGGCAGTATTTT
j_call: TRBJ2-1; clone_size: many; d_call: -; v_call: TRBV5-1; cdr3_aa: CASTGTYNEQFF; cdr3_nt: TGCGCCAGTACCGGGACGTACAATGAGCAGTTCTTC
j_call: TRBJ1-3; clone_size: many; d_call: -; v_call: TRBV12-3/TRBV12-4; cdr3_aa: CASSLPSGSGNTIYF; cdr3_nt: TGTGCCAGCAGTTTACCCTCGGGCTCTGGAAACACCATATATTTT
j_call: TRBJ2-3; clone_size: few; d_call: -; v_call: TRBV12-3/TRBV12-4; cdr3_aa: CASRALAGTDTQYF; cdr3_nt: TGTGCCAGCAGGGCTTTGGCTGGCACAGATACGCAGTATTTT
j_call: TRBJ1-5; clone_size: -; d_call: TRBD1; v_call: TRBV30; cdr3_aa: CAWSRQGLQPQHF; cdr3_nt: TGTGCCTGGAGCCGACAGGGGCTTCAGCCCCAGCATTTT
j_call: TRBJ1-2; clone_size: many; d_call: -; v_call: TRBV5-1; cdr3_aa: CASSLSDEYGYTF; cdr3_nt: TGCGCCAGCAGCTTATCGGATGAGTATGGCTACACCTTC
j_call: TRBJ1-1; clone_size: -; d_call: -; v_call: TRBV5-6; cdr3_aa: CASSLAPTGTYEAFF; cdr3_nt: TGTGCCAGCAGCTTGGCTCCCACCGGGACATACGAAGCTTTCTTT